The 12 T cell receptor beta chains presented below share a single source sample, sequenced in a study of blood T cell repertoires in COVID-19 (dated by TCRdb to 2018 to 2020). The library came from the immunoSEQ multiplex PCR assay. The table was pulled from immuneACCESS by TCRdb, which kept in-frame rearrangements only. Such tables lose some clones; where checked, under half of the loss comes from unresolved V genes, and the rest has no known cause. The sample table shows hundreds of thousands of clones, and approximately 80% are seen once. The leading ten clones occupy approximately 20% of the sample. What was sequenced was peripheral blood. These receptor sequences come from a man aged 25-40 years with active or convalescent COVID-19.

V and J are TRBV10-3 and TRBJ2-1; 7 bases match TRBD2. The germline gives CDR1 ENHRY, CDR2 SYGVKD. The V segment lost 2 bases and the J segment 8 bases; nucleotides outside the gene matches: 3. The CDR3 length is 13 residues. The CDR3 loop is CAISEAGDDEQFF. CDR3 coding DNA: TGTGCCATCAGTGAGGCGGGGGACGATGAGCAGTTCTTC.

The chain combines TRBV29-1 with TRBJ2-7, with D possibly being TRBD1 (6 bases). Per the germline V gene, CDR1 is SQVTM and CDR2 is ANQGSEA. The CDR3 runs 13 residues. Trimming shortened V by 0 bases and J by 7 bases, and 13 bases separated the two germline ends. Here the CDR3 reads CSVEDRGKWEQYF. The CDR3 DNA sequence: TGCAGCGTTGAAGATAGGGGGAAATGGGAGCAGTACTTC.

The V and J genes are TRBV5-5 and TRBJ2-1; D gene uncertain. V lost 2 bases and J lost 5, with 17 bases in between. Per germline, CDR1 SGHKS and CDR2 YYEKEE (reference sequence). This CDR3 comprises 16 residues. The CDR3 reads CASSFWAGSENNEQFF. The CDR3 region has the DNA TGTGCCAGCAGCTTTTGGGCTGGGTCCGAAAACAATGAGCAGTTCTTC.

This chain uses TRBV7-2 with TRBJ2-1, with 9 bases fitting TRBD2. With 3 bases clipped from V and 10 bases from J, the junction kept 10 bases outside the gene matches. The CDR3 extends over 15 amino acids. Per germline, CDR1 SGHTA and CDR2 FQGNSA. CDR3 coding DNA: TGTGCCAGCAGCTTCTCCGCGGGAGGGCCTGGCGAGCAGTTCTTC. Protein product: CASSFSAGGPGEQFF. Combining the CDR3 with reference TRBV7-2 and TRBJ2-1 gives the whole variable domain GAGVSQSPSNKVTEKGKDVELRCDPISGHTALYWYRQSLGQGLEFLIYFQGNSAPDKSGLPSDRFSAERTGGSVSTLTIQRTQQEDSAVYLCASSFSAGGPGEQFFGPGTRLTVL.

In the case of this clone: The same CDR3 can be traced to other DNA sequences in this sample. The genes are TRBV2 and TRBJ1-1; the D gene is possibly TRBD1 (6 bases). The CDR3 is 12 amino acids. Trimming removed 5 bases at V and 6 bases at J, with 10 bases between. Germline V gene sequence: CDR1 SNHLY, CDR2 FYNNEI. Here the CDR3 reads CASSLQGAEAFF. In nucleotides, the CDR3 is TGTGCCAGCAGTTTACAGGGAGCTGAAGCTTTCTTT. Filled out from reference TRBV2 and TRBJ1-1, the complete variable domain reads EPEVTQTPSHQVTQMGQEVILRCVPISNHLYFYWYRQILGQKVEFLVSFYNNEISEKSEIFDDQFSVERPDGSNFTLKIRSTKLEDSAMYFCASSLQGAEAFFGQGTRLTVV.

The genes are TRBV10-3 and TRBJ2-3, with TRBD2 matching 10 bases. Germline loops: CDR1 ENHRY, CDR2 SYGVKD. V lost 3 bases and J lost 5; bases outside the gene matches: 8. The CDR3 is made up of 16 amino acids. The CDR3 loop is CAISDVLAGAIDTQYF. In DNA form, the CDR3 reads TGTGCCATCAGTGATGTGCTAGCGGGGGCGATAGATACGCAGTATTTT.

In its sample, this clone was seen a few times. This same CDR3 is encoded by further DNA sequences in the sample. The chain carries TRBV18 and TRBJ2-7, with 7 bases that match TRBD2. There are 15 residues in the CDR3. The junction had 4 bases not matched to a gene; V was cut back by 0 bases and J by 2 bases. Germline CDR1 and CDR2: KGHSH and LQKENI. The DNA of the CDR3 is TGTGCCAGCTCACCACCTCTCGCGGGGGCCTACGAGCAGTACTTC. Protein product: CASSPPLAGAYEQYF.

The rearrangement joins TRBV28 to TRBJ1-2, with D possibly matching TRBD1 (5 bases). Germline lookup yields CDR1 MDHEN and CDR2 SYDVKM. The CDR3 runs 16 residues. The V gene lost 5 bases and the J gene lost 6 bases, with 22 bases spanning the gap. The CDR3 nucleotides read TGTGCCAGCAGTGACCCGTACCGGGACTCTACTCATGGCTACACCTTC. Translation: CASSDPYRDSTHGYTF.

V and J are TRBV7-9 and TRBJ1-6; no reliable D call. This CDR3 has 15 amino acids. Per the germline V gene, CDR1 is SEHNR and CDR2 is FQNEAQ (reference sequence). V lost 1 base and J 7 bases, leaving 11 bases between the germline ends. The CDR3 DNA reads as TGTGCCAGCAGCTTAGATGGAGGCGTGAATTCACCCCTCCACTTT. Translation: CASSLDGGVNSPLHF.

The CDR3 coding sequence is TGTGCCAGCCTAACGGGGAGGTCGAATGTGGCTGAAGCTTTCTTT. As protein: CASLTGRSNVAEAFF. The V call is TRBV10-3, the J call TRBJ1-1; D call uncertain. The V end lost 10 bases, the J end lost 6 bases, and 24 bases lay between the germline ends. This CDR3 is 15 amino acids long. Germline V gives CDR1 ENHRY, CDR2 SYGVKD.

The chain links TRBV7-8 to TRBJ2-7; a weak D match, TRBD1 (6 bases). The CDR3 totals 13 residues. The germline V gene encodes CDR1 SGHVS and CDR2 FQNEAQ. The V end was cut by 3 bases, the J end by 4 bases, with 10 bases between. The CDR3 protein is CASSFRQVYEQYF. DNA of the CDR3: TGTGCCAGCAGCTTTAGACAGGTATACGAGCAGTACTTC.

CDR3 in DNA: TGTGCCAGCAGTTACTCGTCGTCCTCACCCCTCCACTTT. It codes for CASSYSSSSPLHF. The rearrangement uses TRBV6-5 and TRBJ1-6; D uncertain. V lost 0 bases and J lost 10, with 7 bases in between. This CDR3 region has 13 residues. Germline V gene data show CDR1 as MNHEY and CDR2 as SVGAGI.